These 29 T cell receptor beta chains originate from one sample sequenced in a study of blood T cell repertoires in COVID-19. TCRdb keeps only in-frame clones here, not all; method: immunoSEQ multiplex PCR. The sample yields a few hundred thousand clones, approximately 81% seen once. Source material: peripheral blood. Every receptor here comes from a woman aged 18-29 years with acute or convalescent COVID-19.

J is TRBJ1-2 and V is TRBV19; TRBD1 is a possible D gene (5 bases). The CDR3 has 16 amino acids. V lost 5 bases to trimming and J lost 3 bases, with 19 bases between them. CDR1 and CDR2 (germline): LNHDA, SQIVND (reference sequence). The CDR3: CASSAQGGRGDYGYTF. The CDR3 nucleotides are TGTGCCAGTAGTGCCCAGGGCGGTCGCGGGGACTATGGCTACACCTTC.

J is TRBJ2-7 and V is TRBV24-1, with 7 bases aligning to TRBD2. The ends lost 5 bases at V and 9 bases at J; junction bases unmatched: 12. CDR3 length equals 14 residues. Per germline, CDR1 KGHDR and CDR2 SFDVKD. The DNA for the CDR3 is TGTGCCACCAGTGTAGGAGGCGGGAGTTCGTTGCAGTACTTC. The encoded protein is CATSVGGGSSLQYF.

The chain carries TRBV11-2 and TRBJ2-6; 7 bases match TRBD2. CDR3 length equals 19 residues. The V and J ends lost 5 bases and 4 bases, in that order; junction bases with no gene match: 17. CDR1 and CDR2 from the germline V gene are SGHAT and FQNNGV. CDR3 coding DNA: TGTGCCAGCAGCCGCCGGGCTAGCGGTCCCAAGGGCGGGGCCAACGTCCTGACTTTC. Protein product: CASSRRASGPKGGANVLTF.

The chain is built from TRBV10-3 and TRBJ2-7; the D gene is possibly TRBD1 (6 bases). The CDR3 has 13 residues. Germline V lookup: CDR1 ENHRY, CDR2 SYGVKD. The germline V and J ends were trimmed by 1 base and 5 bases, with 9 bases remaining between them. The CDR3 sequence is CAISELQGHEQYF. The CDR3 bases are TGTGCCATCAGTGAGTTACAGGGACACGAGCAGTACTTC.

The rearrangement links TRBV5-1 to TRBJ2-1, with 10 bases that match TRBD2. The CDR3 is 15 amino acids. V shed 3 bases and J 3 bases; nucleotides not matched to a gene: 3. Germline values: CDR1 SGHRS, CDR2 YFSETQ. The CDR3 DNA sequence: TGCGCCAGCAGCTCCGGGACTAGCGACTACAATGAGCAGTTCTTC. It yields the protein CASSSGTSDYNEQFF.

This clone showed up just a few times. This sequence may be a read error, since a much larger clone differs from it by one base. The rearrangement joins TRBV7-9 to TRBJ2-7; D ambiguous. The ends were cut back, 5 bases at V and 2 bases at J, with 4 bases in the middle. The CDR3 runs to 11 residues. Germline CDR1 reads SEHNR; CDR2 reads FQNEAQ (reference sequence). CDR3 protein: CASSPAYEQYF. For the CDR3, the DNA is TGTGCCAGCAGCCCCGCCTACGAGCAGTACTTC.

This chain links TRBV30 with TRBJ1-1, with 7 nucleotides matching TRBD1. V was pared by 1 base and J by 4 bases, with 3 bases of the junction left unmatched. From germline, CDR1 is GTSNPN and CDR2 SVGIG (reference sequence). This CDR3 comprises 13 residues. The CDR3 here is CAWSDQGGTEAFF. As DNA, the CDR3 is TGTGCCTGGAGTGACCAGGGGGGCACTGAAGCTTTCTTT.

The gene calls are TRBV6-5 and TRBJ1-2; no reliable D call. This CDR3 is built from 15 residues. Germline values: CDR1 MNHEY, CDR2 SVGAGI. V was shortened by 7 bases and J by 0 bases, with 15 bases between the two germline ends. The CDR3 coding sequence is TGTGCCAGCACCCGACCCGGGAGAGCTAACTATGGCTACACCTTC. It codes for CASTRPGRANYGYTF.

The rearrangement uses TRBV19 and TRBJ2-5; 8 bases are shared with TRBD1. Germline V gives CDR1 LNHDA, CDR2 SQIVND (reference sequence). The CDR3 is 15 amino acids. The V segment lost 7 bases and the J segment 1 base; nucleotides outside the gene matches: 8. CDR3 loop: CASTPTGALQETQYF. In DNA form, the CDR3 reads TGTGCCAGTACCCCGACAGGGGCCCTCCAAGAGACCCAGTACTTC.

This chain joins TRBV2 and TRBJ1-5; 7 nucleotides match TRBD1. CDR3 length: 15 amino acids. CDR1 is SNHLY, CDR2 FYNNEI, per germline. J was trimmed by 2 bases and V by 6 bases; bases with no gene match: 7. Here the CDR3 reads CASSDSGTGNQPQHF. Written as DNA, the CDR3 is TGTGCCAGCAGCGATTCCGGGACAGGCAATCAGCCCCAGCATTTT.

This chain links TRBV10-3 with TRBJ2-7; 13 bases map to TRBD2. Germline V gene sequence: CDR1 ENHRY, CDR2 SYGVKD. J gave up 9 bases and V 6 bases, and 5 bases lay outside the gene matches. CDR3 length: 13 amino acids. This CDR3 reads CAISGTSGATQYF. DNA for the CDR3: TGTGCCATCAGCGGGACTAGCGGGGCGACGCAGTACTTC.

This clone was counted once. The CDR3 spells CASSYLVVAGGRDEQFF. The DNA of the CDR3 is TGTGCCAGCAGTTATTTGGTGGTGGCGGGAGGGCGCGATGAGCAGTTCTTC. The genes are TRBV6-2 or TRBV6-3 and TRBJ2-1; the match to TRBD2 covers 9 bases. CDR1 is MNHEY, CDR2 SVGEGT, per germline. With 3 bases clipped from V and 8 bases from J, the junction kept 14 bases outside the gene matches. This CDR3 comprises 17 residues.

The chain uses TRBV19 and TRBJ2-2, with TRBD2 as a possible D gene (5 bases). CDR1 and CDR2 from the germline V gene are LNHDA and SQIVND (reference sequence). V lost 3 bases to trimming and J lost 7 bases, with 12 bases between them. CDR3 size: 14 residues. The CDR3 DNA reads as TGTGCCAGTAGTATCGAAGGACTCGTCGGGGAGCTGTTTTTT. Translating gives CASSIEGLVGELFF.

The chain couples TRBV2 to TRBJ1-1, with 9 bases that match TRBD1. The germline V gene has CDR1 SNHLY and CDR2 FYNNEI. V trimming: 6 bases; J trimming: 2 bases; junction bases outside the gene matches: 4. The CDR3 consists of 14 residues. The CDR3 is CASRNTGGNTEAFF. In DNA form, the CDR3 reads TGTGCCAGCAGAAATACAGGGGGCAACACTGAAGCTTTCTTT.

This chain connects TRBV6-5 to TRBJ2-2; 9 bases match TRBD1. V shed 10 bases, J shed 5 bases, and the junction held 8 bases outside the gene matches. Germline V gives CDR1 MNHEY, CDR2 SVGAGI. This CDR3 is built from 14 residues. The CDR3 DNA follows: TGTGCCACCGAGGGACAGGGTGGAACCGGGGAGCTGTTTTTT. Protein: CATEGQGGTGELFF.

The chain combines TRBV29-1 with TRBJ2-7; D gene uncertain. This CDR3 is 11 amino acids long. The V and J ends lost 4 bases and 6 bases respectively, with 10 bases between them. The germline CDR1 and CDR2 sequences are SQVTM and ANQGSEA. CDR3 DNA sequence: TGCAGCGTTGCCAACAGTGCCGAGCAGTACTTC. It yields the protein CSVANSAEQYF.

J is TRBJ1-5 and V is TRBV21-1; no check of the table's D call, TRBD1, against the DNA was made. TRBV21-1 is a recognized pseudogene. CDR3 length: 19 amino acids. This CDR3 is CASSRKITGLRYNNQPQHF. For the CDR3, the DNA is TGTGCCAGCAGCAGAAAGATAACAGGGCTCAGGTACAATAATCAGCCCCAGCATTTT.

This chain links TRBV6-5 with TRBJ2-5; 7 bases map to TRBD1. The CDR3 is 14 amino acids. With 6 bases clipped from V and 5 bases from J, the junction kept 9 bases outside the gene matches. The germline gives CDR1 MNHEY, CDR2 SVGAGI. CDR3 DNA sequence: TGTGCCAGCAGGATGGGGACAGACCCCGAGACCCAGTACTTC. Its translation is CASRMGTDPETQYF.

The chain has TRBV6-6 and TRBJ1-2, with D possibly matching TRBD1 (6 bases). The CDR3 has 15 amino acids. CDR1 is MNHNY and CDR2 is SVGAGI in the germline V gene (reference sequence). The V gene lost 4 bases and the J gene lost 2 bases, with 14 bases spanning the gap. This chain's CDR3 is CASSSFSQGNYGYTF. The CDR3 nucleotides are TGTGCCAGCAGTTCCTTCTCGCAGGGGAACTATGGCTACACCTTC.

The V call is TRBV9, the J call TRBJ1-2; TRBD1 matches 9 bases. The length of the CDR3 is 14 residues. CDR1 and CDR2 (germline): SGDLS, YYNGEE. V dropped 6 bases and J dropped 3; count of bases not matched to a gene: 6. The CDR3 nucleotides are TGTGCCAGCACCGGGACAGGGACCCACTATGGCTACACCTTC. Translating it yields CASTGTGTHYGYTF.

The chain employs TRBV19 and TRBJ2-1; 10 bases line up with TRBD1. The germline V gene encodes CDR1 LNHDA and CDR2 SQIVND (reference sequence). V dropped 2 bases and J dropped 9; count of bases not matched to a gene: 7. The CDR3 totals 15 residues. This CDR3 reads CASSIPGQGTFEQFF. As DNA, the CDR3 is TGTGCCAGTAGTATACCGGGACAGGGGACGTTTGAGCAGTTCTTC. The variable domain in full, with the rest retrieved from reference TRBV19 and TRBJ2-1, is DGGITQSPKYLFRKEGQNVTLSCEQNLNHDAMYWYRQDPGQGLRLIYYSQIVNDFQKGDIAEGYSVSREKKESFPLTVTSAQKNPTAFYLCASSIPGQGTFEQFFGPGTRLTVL.

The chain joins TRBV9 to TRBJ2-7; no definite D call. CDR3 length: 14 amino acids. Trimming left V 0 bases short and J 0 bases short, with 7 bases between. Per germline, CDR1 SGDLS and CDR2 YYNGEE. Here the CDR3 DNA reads TGTGCCAGCAGCGTAGATGCCGGCTCCTACGAGCAGTACTTC. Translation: CASSVDAGSYEQYF.

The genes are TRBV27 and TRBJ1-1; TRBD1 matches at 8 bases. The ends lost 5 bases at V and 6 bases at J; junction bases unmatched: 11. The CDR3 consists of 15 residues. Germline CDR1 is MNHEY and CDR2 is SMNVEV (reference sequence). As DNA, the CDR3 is TGTGCCAGCAGTGTGAACACAGGGGGGTGGTCTGAAGCTTTCTTT. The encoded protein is CASSVNTGGWSEAFF.

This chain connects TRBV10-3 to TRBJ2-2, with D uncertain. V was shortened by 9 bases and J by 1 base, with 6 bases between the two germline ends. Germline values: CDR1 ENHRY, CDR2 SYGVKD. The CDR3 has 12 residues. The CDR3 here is CAIPGNTGELFF. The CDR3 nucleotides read TGTGCCATACCCGGGAACACCGGGGAGCTGTTTTTT.

The DNA for the CDR3 is TGTGCCAGTAGTATAGACCCGACAAGTGGCTACACCTTC. Translating gives CASSIDPTSGYTF. The chain uses TRBV19 and TRBJ1-2; no reliable D call. The CDR3 has 13 residues. Germline assignment: CDR1 LNHDA and CDR2 SQIVND (reference sequence). V lost 0 bases and J lost 7, with 9 bases in between.

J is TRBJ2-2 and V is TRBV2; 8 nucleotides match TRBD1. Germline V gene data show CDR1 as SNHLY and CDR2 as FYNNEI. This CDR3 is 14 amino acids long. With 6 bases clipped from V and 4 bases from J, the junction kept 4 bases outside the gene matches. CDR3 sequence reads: CASSWTGTTGELFF. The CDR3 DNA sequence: TGTGCCAGCAGCTGGACAGGGACCACCGGGGAGCTGTTTTTT. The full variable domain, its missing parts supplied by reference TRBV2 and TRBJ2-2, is EPEVTQTPSHQVTQMGQEVILRCVPISNHLYFYWYRQILGQKVEFLVSFYNNEISEKSEIFDDQFSVERPDGSNFTLKIRSTKLEDSAMYFCASSWTGTTGELFFGEGSRLTVL.

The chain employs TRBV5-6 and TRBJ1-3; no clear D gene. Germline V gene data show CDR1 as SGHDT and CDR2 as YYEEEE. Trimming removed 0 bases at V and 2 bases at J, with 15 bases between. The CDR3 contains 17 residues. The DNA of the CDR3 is TGTGCCAGCAGCTTGGCCGCAACAGCTTTGGCTGGAAACACCATATATTTT. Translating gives CASSLAATALAGNTIYF.

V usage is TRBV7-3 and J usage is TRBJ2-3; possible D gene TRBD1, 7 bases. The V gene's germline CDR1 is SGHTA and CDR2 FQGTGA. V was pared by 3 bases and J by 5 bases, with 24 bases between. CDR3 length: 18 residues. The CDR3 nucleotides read TGTGCCAGCAGCTTGACAGGTCCAGGGGGGCTGGGCCTAGATACGCAGTATTTT. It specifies CASSLTGPGGLGLDTQYF.

The CDR3 sequence: CASSSDRVIDSPLHF. Here the CDR3 DNA reads TGTGCCAGCAGCTCGGACAGGGTAATCGATTCACCCCTCCACTTT. The J gene is TRBJ1-6, the V gene TRBV11-2; 8 positions agree with TRBD1. Germline CDR1 is SGHAT and CDR2 is FQNNGV. The J segment lost 8 bases and the V segment lost 4 bases, leaving 7 bases of the junction unmatched. The length of the CDR3 is 15 residues.